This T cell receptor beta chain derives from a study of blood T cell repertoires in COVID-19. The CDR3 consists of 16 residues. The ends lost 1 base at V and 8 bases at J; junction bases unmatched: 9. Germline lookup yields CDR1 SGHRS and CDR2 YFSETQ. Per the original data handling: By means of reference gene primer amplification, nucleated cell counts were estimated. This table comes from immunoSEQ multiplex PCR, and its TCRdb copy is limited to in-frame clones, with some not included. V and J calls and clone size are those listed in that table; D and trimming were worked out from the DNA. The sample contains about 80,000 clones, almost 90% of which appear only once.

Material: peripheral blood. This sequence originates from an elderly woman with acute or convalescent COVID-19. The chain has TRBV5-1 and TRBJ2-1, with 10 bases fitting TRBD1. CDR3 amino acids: CASSLPSGQGIDEQFF. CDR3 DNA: TGCGCCAGCAGCTTGCCCTCGGGACAGGGGATAGATGAGCAGTTCTTC.